Below, 21 T cell receptor beta chains from the same sample are listed, as sequenced in a study of CD4 T cells in relation to SARS-CoV-2 and coronaviruses. Before the COVID-19 pandemic, during about 2011-2019, CD4+ T cells were taken from unexposed donors. CD4+ T cells were isolated from the cells after less than 13 days of culture. Antigens of these TCRs are unknown. The table came from immunoSEQ multiplex PCR; TCRdb's copy has only in-frame clones and leaves some out. This repertoire shows 32,000 or so clones, over 75% found once; its top ten account for about 15%. Input material: CD4+ T cells from PBMCs, cultured in vitro. The receptors shown here come from a human donor in good health.

The chain employs TRBV18 and TRBJ2-5, with 7 bases identical to TRBD2. The J segment lost 1 base and the V segment lost 0 bases, leaving 11 bases of the junction unmatched. CDR1 and CDR2 (germline): KGHSH, LQKENI. The CDR3 has 18 residues. The CDR3 region has the DNA TGTGCCAGCTCACCACCCATCGGGGGGTCCGCGCTCCAAGAGACCCAGTACTTC. Protein product: CASSPPIGGSALQETQYF.

This clone was counted once. The J gene is TRBJ2-7, the V gene TRBV28; 11 nucleotides match TRBD2. CDR1 MDHEN and CDR2 SYDVKM come from the germline V gene. The V gene end was trimmed by 2 bases and the J gene end by 0 bases; junction bases not matched to a gene: 3. The CDR3 consists of 16 residues. In nucleotides, the CDR3 is TGTGCCAGCAGTTTAGCCGGGACTAGCGGCTCCTACGAGCAGTACTTC. This encodes CASSLAGTSGSYEQYF.

The V call is TRBV7-8, the J call TRBJ2-5; TRBD2 agrees at 8 bases. Trimming at V came to 7 bases and at J to 5 bases, leaving 12 bases not matched to a gene. The CDR3 totals 15 residues. Germline CDR1 is SGHVS and CDR2 is FQNEAQ. The CDR3 here is CASTAAGGGWETQYF. For the CDR3, the DNA is TGTGCCAGCACCGCCGCGGGGGGCGGTTGGGAGACCCAGTACTTC. Full variable domain (rest looked up from reference TRBV7-8 and TRBJ2-5): GAGVSQSPRYKVAKRGQDVALRCDPISGHVSLFWYQQALGQGPEFLTYFQNEAQLDKSGLPSDRFFAERPEGSVSTLKIQRTQQEDSAVYLCASTAAGGGWETQYFGPGTRLLVL.

The chain couples TRBV7-6 to TRBJ2-1; 12 bases map to TRBD2. The CDR3 runs to 14 residues. V lost 5 bases and J lost 15; bases outside the gene matches: 11. CDR1 is SGHVS and CDR2 is FNYEAQ in the germline V gene. As DNA, the CDR3 is TGTGCCAGCAGCCCAACGCCGGCTAGCGGGGGGGGGTTCTTC. It encodes CASSPTPASGGGFF.

The chain has TRBV6-1 and TRBJ2-3; perhaps TRBD1 as D (6 bases). Germline V gene sequence: CDR1 MNHNS, CDR2 SASEGT. V was pared by 0 bases and J by 0 bases, with 10 bases between. The CDR3 sequence is 16 residues long. The CDR3 loop reads CASSEAVQGSTDTQYF. The DNA for the CDR3 is TGTGCCAGCAGTGAAGCGGTACAGGGCAGCACAGATACGCAGTATTTT.

V and J are TRBV23-1 and TRBJ2-1; D uncertain. TRBV23-1 counts as an open reading frame of uncertain function. The germline V and J ends were trimmed by 0 bases and 15 bases, with 18 bases remaining between them. The CDR3 runs to 14 residues. The CDR3: CASSQSDIPPPGFF. The CDR3 nucleotides are TGCGCCAGCAGTCAATCGGATATACCCCCCCCTGGGTTCTTC.

This chain joins TRBV20-1 and TRBJ2-1; D is perhaps TRBD1 (5 bases). The CDR3 length is 11 residues. V lost 6 bases and J lost 12, with 15 bases in between. Germline V gene sequence: CDR1 DFQATT, CDR2 SNEGSKA (reference sequence). CDR3 DNA: TGCAGTGCCCCCTTCGGAAGGGGGCAGTTCTTC. Residues: CSAPFGRGQFF.

This clone was seen only a few times. The chain is built from TRBV5-1 and TRBJ1-6, with 8 bases aligning to TRBD1. There are 15 residues in the CDR3. Germline V gene sequence: CDR1 SGHRS, CDR2 YFSETQ. V lost 3 bases, J lost 7 bases, and 6 bases stayed unmatched. The CDR3 sequence: CASSSDRGYNSPLHF. Written as DNA, the CDR3 is TGCGCCAGCAGCTCCGACAGGGGCTACAATTCACCCCTCCACTTT.

V is TRBV6-2 or TRBV6-3 and J is TRBJ2-2; 13 nucleotides line up with TRBD2. V was pared by 2 bases and J by 5 bases, with 5 bases of the junction left unmatched. Germline V gene lookup returns CDR1 MNHEY and CDR2 SVGEGT. The CDR3 totals 17 residues. CDR3 in DNA: TGTGCCAGCAGTTACACTAGCGGGGGGGCCCGGACCGGGGAGCTGTTTTTT. Its protein is CASSYTSGGARTGELFF.

This rearrangement joins TRBV30 to TRBJ2-7; D is unclear. Trimming shortened V by 2 bases and J by 6 bases, and 14 bases separated the two germline ends. Germline assignment: CDR1 GTSNPN and CDR2 SVGIG (reference sequence). The CDR3 contains 13 residues. The DNA for the CDR3 is TGTGCCTGGAGTCTCCTAGACCCAGGCGAGCAGTACTTC. Residues: CAWSLLDPGEQYF.

The chain combines TRBV6-2 or TRBV6-3 with TRBJ1-6; no definite D call. Trimming shortened V by 2 bases and J by 8 bases, and 13 bases separated the two germline ends. The CDR3 runs 15 residues. Germline V gives CDR1 MNHEY, CDR2 SVGEGT. The CDR3 nucleotides are TGTGCCAGCAGTTACGGCAGGCCCATCGATTCACCCCTCCACTTT. It yields the protein CASSYGRPIDSPLHF.

V gene TRBV5-1 combines with J gene TRBJ1-1, with D unclear. V was clipped by 4 bases and J by 0 bases, with 7 bases between them. This CDR3 region has 13 residues. Per the germline V gene, CDR1 is SGHRS and CDR2 is YFSETQ. In DNA, the CDR3 is TGCGCCAGCAGCCCTCTGGTGAACACTGAAGCTTTCTTT. Translated, it gives CASSPLVNTEAFF.

The chain carries TRBV7-2 and TRBJ2-3; possible D gene TRBD2, 6 bases. The V gene's germline CDR1 is SGHTA and CDR2 FQGNSA. The CDR3 loop spans 16 amino acids. Between the trimmed V and J ends, which lost 0 bases and 4 bases, there was a span of 14 bases. The CDR3 is CASSLAGGFTPDTQYF. The DNA for the CDR3 is TGTGCCAGCAGCTTAGCCGGGGGTTTCACCCCAGATACGCAGTATTTT.

This clone was observed a few times. The rearrangement links TRBV6-6 to TRBJ1-5; weak D call: TRBD1 (6 bases). The V and J ends lost 6 bases and 3 bases respectively, with 15 bases between them. The germline V gene encodes CDR1 MNHNY and CDR2 SVGAGI (reference sequence). This CDR3 is built from 15 residues. The CDR3 bases are TGTGCCAGCAGCCTCTGGGGGGCCATCAATCAGCCCCAGCATTTT. The encoded protein is CASSLWGAINQPQHF.

This clone has just a few counts. The chain carries TRBV9 and TRBJ2-2; D is possibly TRBD1 (6 bases). The CDR3 runs to 16 residues. Trimming removed 1 base at V and 1 base at J, with 11 bases between. CDR1 SGDLS and CDR2 YYNGEE come from the germline V gene. The CDR3: CASSVQTGLNTGELFF. For the CDR3, the DNA is TGTGCCAGCAGCGTACAAACAGGGTTGAACACCGGGGAGCTGTTTTTT. Complete variable domain (other parts from reference TRBV9 and TRBJ2-2): DSGVTQTPKHLITATGQRVTLRCSPRSGDLSVYWYQQSLDQGLQFLIQYYNGEERAKGNILERFSAQQFPDLHSELNLSSLELGDSALYFCASSVQTGLNTGELFFGEGSRLTVL.

The chain carries TRBV2 and TRBJ2-7; D is uncertain. From germline, CDR1 is SNHLY and CDR2 FYNNEI. V shed 5 bases and J shed 2 bases, with 10 bases lying between them. This CDR3 region has 13 residues. The CDR3 region has the DNA TGTGCCAGCAGTCCCGACCGACCCTACGAGCAGTACTTC. Amino acid sequence: CASSPDRPYEQYF.

The chain has TRBV7-8 and TRBJ2-7; a possible D gene is TRBD2 (6 bases). CDR1 and CDR2 from the germline V gene are SGHVS and FQNEAQ. With 1 base removed from V and 4 bases from J, the gap between germline ends came to 11 bases. This CDR3 contains 14 residues. The CDR3 is CASSLDRGEYEQYF. CDR3 in DNA: TGTGCCAGCAGCTTAGATCGCGGGGAGTACGAGCAGTACTTC. Full variable domain (remainder filled in from reference TRBV7-8 and TRBJ2-7): GAGVSQSPRYKVAKRGQDVALRCDPISGHVSLFWYQQALGQGPEFLTYFQNEAQLDKSGLPSDRFFAERPEGSVSTLKIQRTQQEDSAVYLCASSLDRGEYEQYFGPGTRLTVT.

The rearrangement joins TRBV6-5 to TRBJ1-4, with D unresolved. Trimming removed 2 bases at V and 0 bases at J, with 4 bases between. CDR3 length: 14 residues. The germline V gene has CDR1 MNHEY and CDR2 SVGAGI. CDR3 amino acids: CASSYGATNEKLFF. Written as DNA, the CDR3 is TGTGCCAGCAGTTACGGGGCAACTAATGAAAAACTGTTTTTT.

Only a few counts were recorded for this clone. The rearrangement joins TRBV11-2 to TRBJ1-1, with 7 positions matching TRBD1. The V and J ends lost 5 bases and 0 bases, in that order; junction bases with no gene match: 12. The CDR3 runs to 17 residues. Germline V gene sequence: CDR1 SGHAT, CDR2 FQNNGV. Here the CDR3 reads CASSTVLRDSLNTEAFF. The CDR3 nucleotides are TGTGCCAGCAGCACCGTACTCCGGGACAGCCTGAACACTGAAGCTTTCTTT.

This clone was seen a few times. This chain joins TRBV7-9 and TRBJ1-2; perhaps TRBD1 as D (5 bases). V lost 0 bases to trimming and J lost 1 base, with 9 bases between them. The CDR3 sequence is 15 residues long. Germline loops: CDR1 SEHNR, CDR2 FQNEAQ (reference sequence). The CDR3 loop reads CASSLAMGDNYGYTF. In DNA, the CDR3 is TGTGCCAGCAGCTTAGCTATGGGGGATAACTATGGCTACACCTTC.

The CDR3 nucleotides are TGCGCCAGCAGCTCACAGACCCTTAACCCAGGGGGAAGACCCTACGAGCAGTACTTC. This encodes CASSSQTLNPGGRPYEQYF. The chain uses TRBV5-1 and TRBJ2-7; 7 nucleotides agree with TRBD1. The J segment lost 2 bases and the V segment lost 3 bases, leaving 20 bases of the junction unmatched. This CDR3 has 19 residues. Germline values: CDR1 SGHRS, CDR2 YFSETQ.